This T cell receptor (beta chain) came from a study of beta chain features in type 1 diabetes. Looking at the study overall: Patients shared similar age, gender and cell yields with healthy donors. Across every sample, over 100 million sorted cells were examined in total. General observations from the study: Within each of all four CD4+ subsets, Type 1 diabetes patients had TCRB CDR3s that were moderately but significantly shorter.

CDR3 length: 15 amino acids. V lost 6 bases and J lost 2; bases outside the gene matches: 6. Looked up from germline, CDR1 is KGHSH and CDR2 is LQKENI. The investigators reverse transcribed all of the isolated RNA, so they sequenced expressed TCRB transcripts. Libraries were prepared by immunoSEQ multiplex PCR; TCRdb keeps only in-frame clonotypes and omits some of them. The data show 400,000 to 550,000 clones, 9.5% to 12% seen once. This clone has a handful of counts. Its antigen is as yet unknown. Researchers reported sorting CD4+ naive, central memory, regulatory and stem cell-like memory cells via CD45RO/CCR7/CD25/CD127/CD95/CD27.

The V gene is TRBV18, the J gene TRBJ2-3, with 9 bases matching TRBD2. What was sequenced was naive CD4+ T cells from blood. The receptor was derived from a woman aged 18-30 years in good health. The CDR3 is CASSPTSGYTDTQYF. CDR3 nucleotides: TGTGCCAGCTCCCCGACTAGCGGATACACAGATACGCAGTATTTT. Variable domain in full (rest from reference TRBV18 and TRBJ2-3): NAGVMQNPRHLVRRRGQEARLRCSPMKGHSHVYWYRQLPEEGLKFMVYLQKENIIDESGMPKERFSAEFPKEGPSILRIQQVVRGDSAAYFCASSPTSGYTDTQYFGPGTRLTVL.